Following are 23 T cell receptor beta chains from one sample sequenced in a study of graft-versus-host responses after intestinal transplantation. Assay used: immunoSEQ multiplex PCR; TCRdb lists only in-frame clones, some missing. The sample records 20,000 to 25,000 clones, 55% to 70% being singletons. The sample consisted of alloreactive CD4+ T cells from a mixed lymphocyte reaction culture, taken before intestinal transplant. Stated subset: CFSE-low proliferating T cells sorted from roughly 6-day pre-transplant mixed lymphocyte reaction (GvH or HvG direction). The receptors were gathered from a human patient who received an intestinal transplant.

The chain recombines TRBV5-4 with TRBJ1-4; 9 bases line up with TRBD1. This CDR3 region has 15 residues. The V segment lost 4 bases and the J segment 7 bases; nucleotides outside the gene matches: 8. Germline CDR1 reads SGHNT; CDR2 reads YYREEE (reference sequence). The CDR3 protein is CASSPGTGIVEKLFF. CDR3 nucleotides: TGTGCCAGCAGCCCCGGGACAGGGATTGTTGAAAAACTGTTTTTT.

The chain is built from TRBV19 and TRBJ2-3; D not resolved. CDR1 is LNHDA and CDR2 is SQIVND in the germline V gene (reference sequence). The CDR3 spans 13 residues. Trimming stripped 5 bases from V and 8 bases from J, with 14 bases between. CDR3 bases: TGTGCCAGTAGTCCCCAGGTGTATGGTACGCAGTATTTT. It yields the protein CASSPQVYGTQYF.

In its sample, this clone was seen once. This sequence joins TRBV7-6 and TRBJ2-1; the D gene is possibly TRBD2 (6 bases). The V end was cut by 4 bases, the J end by 9 bases, with 13 bases between. The CDR3 is 13 residues long. Germline values: CDR1 SGHVS, CDR2 FNYEAQ. The CDR3 reads CASSSMWRGEQFF. The CDR3 nucleotides read TGTGCCAGCAGCTCTATGTGGCGGGGTGAGCAGTTCTTC.

This clone was seen just once. The chain recombines TRBV19 with TRBJ2-7, with 7 bases aligning to TRBD2. The ends lost 3 bases at V and 6 bases at J; junction bases unmatched: 11. The germline gives CDR1 LNHDA, CDR2 SQIVND (reference sequence). The CDR3 sequence is 15 residues long. CDR3 residues: CASSIRAGDPREQYF. CDR3 coding DNA: TGTGCCAGTAGTATTAGGGCGGGAGACCCCCGCGAGCAGTACTTC.

This clone has only one observation. V gene TRBV5-6 combines with J gene TRBJ2-1; 8 nucleotides agree with TRBD1. The CDR3 consists of 16 residues. CDR1 and CDR2 (germline): SGHDT, YYEEEE. Trimming took 2 bases from V and 7 from J; bases not matched to a gene: 11. Here the CDR3 reads CASSFSGTGGWNEQFF. In nucleotides, the CDR3 is TGTGCCAGCAGCTTCTCCGGGACAGGTGGATGGAATGAGCAGTTCTTC.

The table lists this clone with a count of one. The V gene is TRBV28, the J gene TRBJ2-7; tentative D call: TRBD2 (5 bases). This CDR3 is built from 14 residues. Germline V gene sequence: CDR1 MDHEN, CDR2 SYDVKM. V lost 5 bases and J lost 0, with 11 bases in between. This CDR3 reads CASSVNRGSYEQYF. The CDR3 DNA is TGTGCCAGCAGTGTAAACCGGGGCTCCTACGAGCAGTACTTC.

This clone was observed a handful of times. J is TRBJ2-4 and V is TRBV9; TRBD2 agrees at 7 bases. Germline trimming cut 2 bases from V and 2 bases from J; bases unmatched to any gene: 1. The CDR3 is 14 residues long. CDR1 is SGDLS, CDR2 YYNGEE, per germline. CDR3 nucleotide sequence: TGTGCCAGCAGCGTGGGGGGGTCCAAAAACATTCAGTACTTC. Translating it yields CASSVGGSKNIQYF.

The chain has TRBV11-2 and TRBJ2-1, with D perhaps TRBD2 (5 bases). There are 17 residues in the CDR3. V lost 0 bases, J lost 4 bases, and 16 bases lay in between. CDR1 SGHAT and CDR2 FQNNGV come from the germline V gene. DNA of the CDR3: TGTGCCAGCAGCTTAGATCTTAGGAGACTACTTTACAATGAGCAGTTCTTC. Its protein is CASSLDLRRLLYNEQFF.

V gene TRBV27 combines with J gene TRBJ2-1; 10 bases fit TRBD2. CDR1 is MNHEY, CDR2 SMNVEV, per germline (reference sequence). Germline trimming cut 5 bases from V and 0 bases from J; bases unmatched to any gene: 4. This CDR3 spans 16 amino acids. The CDR3 DNA reads TGTGCCAGCAGTGGGGCTAGCGGGAGCTCCTACAATGAGCAGTTCTTC. It yields the protein CASSGASGSSYNEQFF.

The genes are TRBV4-1 and TRBJ1-2, with a tentative D call TRBD1 (6 bases). In germline, CDR1 is MGHRA, CDR2 YSYEKL. The CDR3 spans 13 residues. Trimming removed 8 bases from V and 8 bases from J, with 18 bases in between. The CDR3 sequence: CASELDMGAGYTF. As DNA, the CDR3 is TGCGCCAGCGAACTCGACATGGGGGCGGGCTACACCTTC.

This sequence joins TRBV2 and TRBJ2-3, with TRBD2 matching over 16 bases. CDR3 length: 18 amino acids. Germline trimming cut 6 bases from V and 0 bases from J; bases unmatched to any gene: 6. The germline V gene has CDR1 SNHLY and CDR2 FYNNEI. CDR3 nucleotides: TGTGCCAGCAGCGCGGGACTAGCGGGAGGGCTAAGCACAGATACGCAGTATTTT. It translates to CASSAGLAGGLSTDTQYF.

V and J are TRBV19 and TRBJ1-3; D may be TRBD1 (6 bases). Germline-derived CDR1 and CDR2 are LNHDA and SQIVND (reference sequence). This CDR3 comprises 16 residues. V lost 9 bases, J lost 0 bases, and 18 bases lay in between. CDR3 in DNA: TGTGCCAGCCGAGTACAGGGATATTACTCTGGAAACACCATATATTTT. Amino acid sequence: CASRVQGYYSGNTIYF.

The chain couples TRBV19 to TRBJ2-7; D unclear. Trimming left V 3 bases short and J 2 bases short, with 8 bases between. Looked up from germline, CDR1 is LNHDA and CDR2 is SQIVND (reference sequence). The CDR3 is made up of 13 amino acids. The CDR3 coding sequence is TGTGCCAGTAGTATTTCTCGTACCTACGAGCAGTACTTC. Encoded protein: CASSISRTYEQYF.

The genes are TRBV20-1 and TRBJ2-1; no reliable D call. The V gene lost 3 bases and the J gene lost 12 bases, with 9 bases spanning the gap. This CDR3 has 10 amino acids. Germline CDR1 reads DFQATT; CDR2 reads SNEGSKA (reference sequence). DNA for the CDR3: TGCAGTGCTAGGGAAACGGGGCAGTTCTTC. It codes for CSARETGQFF.

The chain employs TRBV4-1 and TRBJ2-7; D is ambiguous. Between the trimmed V and J ends, which lost 4 bases and 9 bases, there was a span of 22 bases. The germline V gene has CDR1 MGHRA and CDR2 YSYEKL. The CDR3 loop spans 15 amino acids. CDR3 in amino acids: CASSPMTAKRSGQYF. CDR3 in DNA: TGCGCCAGCAGCCCTATGACGGCTAAGAGGTCTGGGCAGTACTTC.

This clone was found a few times. The J gene is TRBJ2-1, the V gene TRBV7-2; a possible D gene is TRBD1 (6 bases). The CDR3 is 13 amino acids. Trimming pared 6 bases from V and 6 bases from J, leaving 12 bases between. CDR1 is SGHTA, CDR2 FQGNSA, per germline. CDR3 bases: TGTGCCAGCAGTACCCAGGGGCCCAATGAGCAGTTCTTC. This sequence encodes CASSTQGPNEQFF.

The chain links TRBV11-2 to TRBJ1-2, with 9 bases aligning to TRBD1. The V segment lost 4 bases and the J segment 4 bases; nucleotides outside the gene matches: 1. The CDR3 is 13 amino acids. The V gene's germline CDR1 is SGHAT and CDR2 FQNNGV. DNA of the CDR3: TGTGCCAGCAGCTGGGACAGGGCCTATGGCTACACCTTC. The encoded protein is CASSWDRAYGYTF.

V gene TRBV6-6 combines with J gene TRBJ1-1; TRBD1 might be the D (6 bases). V was pared by 4 bases and J by 0 bases, with 12 bases between. Germline CDR1 and CDR2: MNHNY and SVGAGI (reference sequence). The CDR3 sequence is 15 residues long. CDR3 protein: CASSSADSLNTEAFF. The CDR3 region has the DNA TGTGCCAGCAGTTCCGCGGACAGTCTGAACACTGAAGCTTTCTTT.

Points on this clone: An end of the junction does not agree with germline; a read error may underlie this. V is TRBV5-8 and J is TRBJ2-1, with 7 bases aligning to TRBD2. CDR3 size: 14 residues. CDR1 SGHTS and CDR2 YDEGEE come from the germline V gene. CDR3 residues: CASSSGLSSNEQFF. In nucleotides, the CDR3 is TGTGCCAGCAGCTCGGGACTATCCTCCAATGAGCAGTTCTTC.

This chain connects TRBV18 to TRBJ2-7; 11 nucleotides match TRBD2. Trimming cost V 1 base and J 3 bases; bases outside gene matches: 5. The CDR3 has 16 residues. Per the germline V gene, CDR1 is KGHSH and CDR2 is LQKENI. The CDR3 spells CASSPQLAGGRYEQYF. The CDR3 nucleotides are TGTGCCAGCTCACCACAGCTAGCGGGGGGCCGCTACGAGCAGTACTTC. Based on the CDR3 plus reference TRBV18 and TRBJ2-7, the full variable domain is NAGVMQNPRHLVRRRGQEARLRCSPMKGHSHVYWYRQLPEEGLKFMVYLQKENIIDESGMPKERFSAEFPKEGPSILRIQQVVRGDSAAYFCASSPQLAGGRYEQYFGPGTRLTVT.

The DNA for the CDR3 is TGTGCCAGCAGCTTAGTCCGGTGGACAGGGGGTTATGGCTACACCTTC. This codes for CASSLVRWTGGYGYTF. The genes are TRBV11-2 and TRBJ1-2; TRBD1 aligns across 10 bases. Unmatched junction bases numbered 7, after V lost 1 base and J lost 5 bases. The CDR3 extends over 16 amino acids. CDR1 is SGHAT, CDR2 FQNNGV, per germline.

The chain links TRBV5-5 to TRBJ1-6; D is undetermined. CDR1 and CDR2 from the germline V gene are SGHKS and YYEKEE (reference sequence). The CDR3 is 15 residues long. Deletions cut 1 base from V and 5 bases from J, with 10 bases between. In nucleotides, the CDR3 is TGTGCCAGCAGCTTGTGGTCAACAGATAATTCACCCCTCCACTTT. As protein: CASSLWSTDNSPLHF.

V is TRBV6-6 and J is TRBJ1-2; TRBD1 matches 9 bases. In germline, CDR1 is MNHNY, CDR2 SVGAGI (reference sequence). The CDR3 is made up of 16 amino acids. Trimming removed 7 bases from V and 7 bases from J; junction bases left unmatched: 16. The CDR3 DNA reads TGTGCCAGCAACAAACCGACCCACAGGGGGCAGGGTGGCTACACCTTC. Amino acid sequence: CASNKPTHRGQGGYTF.